The 9 T cell receptor beta chains given below trace back to one sample, sequenced in a study of spatial heterogeneity in lung cancer. Indicated time point: sample taken at primary tumor resection. TCRdb redid the calling of the 5' RACE reads with MiXCR, one entry per CDR3 protein. The sample lists 6,200 or so distinct CDR3 sequences, around 19% seen once, with approximately 16% in the top ten. The input for sequencing was normal lung tissue next to the tumor, taken at surgery. Source of these receptors: a male donor with early-stage non-small cell lung cancer.

This clonotype is categorized as medium-sized. This chain links TRBV6-1 with TRBJ2-4, with D perhaps TRBD1 (6 bases). From germline, CDR1 is MNHNS and CDR2 SASEGT. Deletions cut 3 bases from V and 7 bases from J, with 10 bases between. This CDR3 contains 13 residues. CDR3 bases: TGTGCCAGCAGTGAGGGACAACTTAACATTCAGTACTTC. Protein: CASSEGQLNIQYF.

By share, this clonotype ranks as medium-sized. The V gene is TRBV18, the J gene TRBJ2-7; possible D gene TRBD1, 5 bases. The V gene lost 3 bases and the J gene lost 5 bases, with 8 bases spanning the gap. Per the germline V gene, CDR1 is KGHSH and CDR2 is LQKENI. This CDR3 has 12 residues. The CDR3 bases are TGTGCCAGCTCACCCCTCAGGGACGAGCAGTACTTC. As protein: CASSPLRDEQYF.

Notes on this clonotype: Mismatch with germline at one junction end may stem from a read error. V usage is TRBV2 and J usage is TRBJ2-7; 10 bases are shared with TRBD2. The CDR3 runs 14 residues. Germline CDR1 is SNHLY and CDR2 is FYNNEI. The CDR3 here is CASNLAGVGYGQYF. DNA of the CDR3: TGTGCCAGCAATCTAGCGGGAGTTGGGTACGGGCAGTACTTC.

This clonotype is deemed medium-sized. The chain has TRBV12-3 or TRBV12-4 and TRBJ1-2; 10 nucleotides line up with TRBD1. The CDR3 is 14 amino acids. With V trimmed by 5 bases and J by 8 bases, 8 bases remained unmatched. CDR3 DNA sequence: TGTGCCAGCAGTAAAATGGGACAGGGGTTCGGCTACACCTTC. Amino acid sequence: CASSKMGQGFGYTF.

This clonotype rates as medium-sized (0.01 to 0.1%). V gene TRBV5-6 combines with J gene TRBJ1-6; 7 bases fit TRBD1. V gave up 0 bases and J gave up 9 bases; unmatched junction bases: 6. This CDR3 comprises 15 residues. Germline V gives CDR1 SGHDT, CDR2 YYEEEE. CDR3 nucleotide sequence: TGTGCCAGCAGCTTGGATGGGTCAGGGGGTTCACCCCTCCACTTT. It translates to CASSLDGSGGSPLHF.

By proportion, this clonotype is medium-sized. The chain combines TRBV10-1 with TRBJ1-4, with TRBD1 as a possible D gene (5 bases). V was shortened by 5 bases and J by 8 bases, with 15 bases between the two germline ends. CDR3 size: 14 residues. Germline V gives CDR1 WNHNN, CDR2 SYGVQD (reference sequence). As DNA, the CDR3 is TGCGCCAGCAGTACCGGTGGGGCTGGGGAAAAACTGTTTTTT. It yields the protein CASSTGGAGEKLFF.

This clonotype is deemed medium-sized. This sequence joins TRBV20-1 and TRBJ2-1, with 8 positions matching TRBD2. Losses at the gene ends were 0 bases for V and 0 bases for J; bases not matched to a gene: 10. Germline loops: CDR1 DFQATT, CDR2 SNEGSKA (reference sequence). CDR3 length: 18 amino acids. As DNA, the CDR3 is TGCAGTGCTAGAGATCAAGCCACTAGCGGTAGCTCCTACAATGAGCAGTTCTTC. Protein product: CSARDQATSGSSYNEQFF.

The chain links TRBV27 to TRBJ1-5, with TRBD1 matching 7 bases. Germline V gene lookup returns CDR1 MNHEY and CDR2 SMNVEV (reference sequence). Trimming cost V 7 bases and J 0 bases; bases outside gene matches: 6. This CDR3 region has 15 residues. This chain's CDR3 is CASTVTGNSNQPQHF. The CDR3 DNA follows: TGTGCCAGCACCGTGACAGGGAATAGCAATCAGCCCCAGCATTTT.

V gene TRBV12-3 or TRBV12-4 combines with J gene TRBJ2-1; 11 nucleotides align to TRBD2. Trimming at V came to 6 bases and at J to 6 bases, leaving 7 bases not matched to a gene. The CDR3 has 15 residues. CDR3 DNA sequence: TGTGCCAGCAGAGCTCGACTAGCGGGACCCAATGAGCAGTTCTTC. This encodes CASRARLAGPNEQFF.